This is a list of T cell receptor beta chains from one sample in a study of OX40 agonist ivuxolimab in advanced cancers. Some clones are missing from TCRdb's copy, which holds only in-frame ones; the method was immunoSEQ multiplex PCR. The data show over 85,000 clones, approximately 93% seen once. The sequencing here drew on CD4+ or CD8+ T cells sorted from blood, taken in a trial of the OX40 agonist ivuxolimab. These receptors originate from an adult with an advanced solid tumor such as melanoma, head and neck, liver or kidney cancer. CDR3s include the opening cysteine and the closing phenylalanine or tryptophan. The D gene is left open where the match is weak. Clone sizes are given selectively: once, few, many, or a class where the clone is expanded.

TRBJ2-3 TRBV19 NA once TGTGCCAGTAGTACCCAGGGCACAGATACGCAGTATTTT CASSTQGTDTQYF
TRBJ2-5 TRBV6-1 NA NA TGTGCCAGCAGAGCAGGGCGGTTAGAGACCCAGTACTTC CASRAGRLETQYF
TRBJ1-1 TRBV2 NA once TGTGCCAGCAGTTTGGAGGGCGTGAACACTGAAGCTTTCTTT CASSLEGVNTEAFF
TRBJ1-6 TRBV30 NA NA TGTGCCTGGATGGGGGGGACCGTCCGGGCCCTCCACTTT CAWMGGTVRALHF
TRBJ2-1 TRBV7-3 TRBD2 NA TGTGCCAGCGGCCGGGACCTAGCGGTGGAGCAGTTCTTC CASGRDLAVEQFF
TRBJ1-2 TRBV6-1 NA NA TGTGCCAGCAGGGAAAGGGGACTCACAAACTATGGCTACACCTTC CASRERGLTNYGYTF
TRBJ2-3 TRBV7-2 NA NA TGTGCCAGCAGCTTAGCCGTCACAGATACGCAGTATTTT CASSLAVTDTQYF
TRBJ2-5 TRBV29-1 TRBD1 NA TGCAGCGCTAACAGGGGGCCGGAGACCCAGTACTTC CSANRGPETQYF
TRBJ1-2 TRBV9 NA NA TGTGCCAGCAGCGTTAAGGCGGGAGGCCTGACAGATAACTATGGCTACACCTTC CASSVKAGGLTDNYGYTF
TRBJ1-1 TRBV7-9 NA NA TGTGCCAGCAGTTCCACGGGGGGGGACACTGAAGCTTTCTTT CASSSTGGDTEAFF
TRBJ1-2 TRBV6-5 TRBD1 NA TGTGCCAGTAGCCGGACAGGCAGGGACTATGGCTACACCTTC CASSRTGRDYGYTF
TRBJ1-2 TRBV20-1 NA NA TGCAGTGCTAGGCCCAACTATGGCTACACCTTC CSARPNYGYTF
TRBJ2-6 TRBV28 TRBD1 once TGTGCCAGCAGTTCGACAGGGGCTGGGGCCAACGTCCTGACTTTC CASSSTGAGANVLTF
TRBJ2-3 TRBV18 NA NA TGTGCCAGCTCACCACCGAACACAGATACGCAGTATTTT CASSPPNTDTQYF
TRBJ2-1 TRBV7-3 NA NA TGTGCCAGCAGCCCTGGCGGAAATAGCGATGAGCAGTTCTTC CASSPGGNSDEQFF
TRBJ1-1 TRBV30 NA NA TGTGCCTGGGGGGTCCTCACTGAAGCTTTCTTT CAWGVLTEAFF
TRBJ2-6 TRBV7-2 NA NA TGTGCCAGCACCTACTCTGGGGCCAACGTCCTGACTTTC CASTYSGANVLTF
TRBJ2-1 TRBV5-1 NA NA TGCGCCAGCAGCTTGGCCGGGTCAGTTCGTGAGCAGTTCTTC CASSLAGSVREQFF
TRBJ1-1 TRBV30 TRBD1 NA TGTGCCTGGATGTTGGGACAGGGCCTCACTGAAGCTTTCTTT CAWMLGQGLTEAFF
TRBJ2-7 TRBV12-5 NA NA TGTGCTAGTGGCAACTACTACGAGCAGTACTTC CASGNYYEQYF
TRBJ1-3 TRBV19 NA few TGTGCCAGTATGCGTTACTCTGGAAACACCATATATTTT CASMRYSGNTIYF
TRBJ1-5 TRBV6-5 NA once TGTGCCAGCAGCCCCGCGGACCGCAATCAGCCCCAGCATTTT CASSPADRNQPQHF
TRBJ1-6 TRBV30 NA NA TGTGCCTGTGGTAATTCACCCCTCCACTTT CACGNSPLHF
TRBJ1-5 TRBV2 NA NA TGTGCCAGCAGTGACACTGTTTATAGCAATCAGCCCCAGCATTTT CASSDTVYSNQPQHF
TRBJ2-7 TRBV6-6 NA NA TGTGCCAGCAGTTACTCGGGGGCGGGCAACTACGAGCAGTACTTC CASSYSGAGNYEQYF
TRBJ1-2 TRBV28 NA NA TGTGCCAGCAGTTTAATCAGGGGTGGCTACACCTTC CASSLIRGGYTF
TRBJ1-1 TRBV7-2 TRBD1 NA TGTGCCAGCAGCCCTCGGACAGGGCTGGGTGGGACTGAAGCTTTCTTT CASSPRTGLGGTEAFF
TRBJ1-5 TRBV19 NA NA TGTGCCAGTAGCACCAGCGATAGCCAGCCCCAGCATTTT CASSTSDSQPQHF
TRBJ1-4 TRBV6-6 NA NA TGTGCCAGCAGTTACACTAATGAAAAACTGTTTTTT CASSYTNEKLFF
TRBJ1-5 TRBV2 NA NA TGTGCCAGCAGTGAAGGCCAGACGAGGAATCAGCCCCAGCATTTT CASSEGQTRNQPQHF
TRBJ2-1 TRBV29-1 TRBD2 NA TGCAGCGTTGCCGGCGGGAGGGTATATGAGCAGTTCTTC CSVAGGRVYEQFF
TRBJ2-5 TRBV7-9 NA once TGTGCCAGCAGCTACTACCCGGACAAAGAGACCCAGTACTTC CASSYYPDKETQYF
TRBJ2-6 TRBV28 NA few TGTGCCAGCAGGAGGGGCTGGGCCAACGTCCTGACTTTC CASRRGWANVLTF
TRBJ2-1 TRBV11-1 TRBD2 NA TGTGCCAGCAGCTTTGGCGGGAGCTCCTACAATGAGCAGTTCTTC CASSFGGSSYNEQFF
TRBJ1-6 TRBV21-1 NA NA TGTGCCAGCAGCAGCGGACAGCCCTCCGTGGCCTATAATTCACCCCTCCACTTT CASSSGQPSVAYNSPLHF
TRBJ2-3 TRBV29-1 NA NA TGCAGCGTTGATATAGGCGCAGATACGCAGTATTTT CSVDIGADTQYF
TRBJ2-2 TRBV30 TRBD2 once TGTGCCTGGAGTGTCCCCCGACCACCCGGGGGGAGGGACACCGGGGAGCTGTTTTTT CAWSVPRPPGGRDTGELFF
TRBJ1-1 TRBV30 TRBD1 few TGTGCCTGGAGTGGGACAGGGGATACTGAAGCTTTCTTT CAWSGTGDTEAFF
TRBJ1-5 TRBV5-5 NA NA TGTGCCAGCAGCCACGATAGCAATCAGCCCCAGCATTTT CASSHDSNQPQHF
TRBJ1-1 TRBV4-1 NA NA TGCGCCAGCAGCCAAGCCCAGACCATGAACACTGAAGCTTTCTTT CASSQAQTMNTEAFF
TRBJ2-5 TRBV9 NA NA TGTGCCAGCAGCGTAGGAGGCCTCACAGAGACCCAGTACTTC CASSVGGLTETQYF
TRBJ2-3 TRBV5-1 NA NA TGCGCCAGCAGCCTTTCGGCGGCAACTAGCACAGATACGCAGTATTTT CASSLSAATSTDTQYF
TRBJ2-1 TRBV18 NA NA TGTGCCAGCTCACTTTCTGGCGGGATGGGCTTGGGTGAGCAGTTCTTC CASSLSGGMGLGEQFF